This T cell receptor beta chain was recorded in a study of T cells expressing NK-cell markers. Regarding the study as a whole: Expanded NKG2C+ T cell clones had unclear HCMV specificity. Roughly 6 donors had dominant NKG2C+ clonotypes that comprised about 1.0-7.5% of their CD8+ T cells. One observes that, in a handful of donors, these clonotypes were also the leading ones within the CD3+CD56-NKG2C+ fraction.

Comment on this clonotype: The antigen remains unidentified.

The germline V gene has CDR1 SQVTM and CDR2 ANQGSEA. The CDR3 runs to 13 residues. UMI-tagged 5'RACE template switching yielded the TCR beta cDNA. TCRdb reprocessed the 5' RACE reads and keeps a single row for each CDR3 protein, giving no DNA. Its clone listing holds 450,000 to 600,000 distinct CDR3 sequences. Source material: blood T cells: a sorted CD56 or NKG2C T cell subset, CD4+ or CD8+ T cells, or bulk PBMC T cells (not recorded which). This clonotype was obtained from a man in his late teens or twenties in good health. The V call is TRBV29-1, the J call TRBJ1-2; with no DNA, the TCRdb D assignment of TRBD1 cannot be verified. The CDR3 is CSVEEFRVHGYTF.